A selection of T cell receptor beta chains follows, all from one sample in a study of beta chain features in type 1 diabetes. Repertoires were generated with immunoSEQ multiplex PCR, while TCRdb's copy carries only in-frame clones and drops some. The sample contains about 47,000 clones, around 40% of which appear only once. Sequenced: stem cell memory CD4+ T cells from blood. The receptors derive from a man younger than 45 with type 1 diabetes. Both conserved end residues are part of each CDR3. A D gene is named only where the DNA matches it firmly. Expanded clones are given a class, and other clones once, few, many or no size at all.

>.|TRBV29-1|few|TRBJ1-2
CSADRSGYGYTF
TGCAGCGCTGACAGAAGCGGATATGGCTACACCTTC
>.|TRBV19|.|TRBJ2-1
CASSQQGSRYNEQFF
TGTGCCAGTTCCCAACAGGGATCAAGGTACAATGAGCAGTTCTTC
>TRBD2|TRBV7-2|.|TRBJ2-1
CASRFGAGGSEQFF
TGTGCCAGCAGGTTCGGTGCGGGAGGGTCTGAGCAGTTCTTC
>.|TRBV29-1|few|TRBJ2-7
CSVEDRARDYEQYF
TGCAGCGTTGAAGATCGGGCCAGGGACTACGAGCAGTACTTC
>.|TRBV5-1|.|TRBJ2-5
CASTWDFRETQYF
TGCGCCAGCACCTGGGACTTCCGAGAGACCCAGTACTTC
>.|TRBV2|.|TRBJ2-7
CASRATGNTYEQYF
TGTGCCAGCAGAGCTACAGGGAATACCTACGAGCAGTACTTC
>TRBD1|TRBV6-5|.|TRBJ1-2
CASIRGTGANYGYTF
TGTGCCAGCATCCGAGGGACAGGCGCCAACTATGGCTACACCTTC
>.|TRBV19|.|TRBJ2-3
CASNSLETDTQYF
TGTGCCAGTAATTCTCTAGAAACGGATACGCAGTATTTT
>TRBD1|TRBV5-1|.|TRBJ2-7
CASSLGMGQGSHEQYF
TGCGCCAGCAGCTTGGGGATGGGACAGGGGAGCCACGAGCAGTACTTC
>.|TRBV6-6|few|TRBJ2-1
CASSYSFGEYNEQFF
TGTGCCAGCAGTTACTCTTTCGGGGAATACAATGAGCAGTTCTTC
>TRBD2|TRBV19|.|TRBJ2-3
CASSVLAASTDTQYF
TGTGCCAGTAGTGTCCTAGCGGCTAGCACAGATACGCAGTATTTT
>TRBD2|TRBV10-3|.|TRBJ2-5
CAISAGLRTSFQTQYF
TGTGCCATCAGTGCGGGGCTCCGGACTAGCTTCCAGACCCAGTACTTC
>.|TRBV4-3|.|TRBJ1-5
CASSQDRGQPQHF
TGCGCCAGCAGCCAAGATCGGGGGCAGCCCCAGCATTTT
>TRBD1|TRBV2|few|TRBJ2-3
CASSQRGTGGSDTQYF
TGTGCCAGCAGCCAACGAGGGACAGGGGGCTCGGATACGCAGTATTTT
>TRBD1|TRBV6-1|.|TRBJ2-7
CASSVQGMGYEQYF
TGTGCCAGCAGTGTACAGGGGATGGGGTACGAGCAGTACTTC
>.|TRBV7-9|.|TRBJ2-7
CASARGGEGAEQYF
TGTGCCAGCGCCAGGGGCGGGGAGGGTGCCGAGCAGTACTTC
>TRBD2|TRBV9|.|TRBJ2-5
CASSASGRQETQYF
TGTGCCAGCAGCGCTAGCGGGAGACAAGAGACCCAGTACTTC
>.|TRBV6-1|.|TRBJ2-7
CASSKIIHEQYF
TGTGCCAGCAGTAAAATTATTCACGAGCAGTACTTC
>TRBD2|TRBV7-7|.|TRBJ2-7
CASSSTGPLLAGVSEQYF
TGTGCCAGCAGCTCGACCGGCCCCTTACTAGCGGGAGTATCCGAGCAGTACTTC
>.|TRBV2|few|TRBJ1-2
CASRRYNYGYTF
TGTGCCAGCAGGAGATATAACTATGGCTACACCTTC
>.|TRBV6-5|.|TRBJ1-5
CASRPGSGWGQPQHF
TGTGCCAGCAGACCAGGGTCCGGGTGGGGTCAGCCCCAGCATTTT
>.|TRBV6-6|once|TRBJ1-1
CASRRYTEAFF
TGTGCCAGCCGCCGGTACACTGAAGCTTTCTTT
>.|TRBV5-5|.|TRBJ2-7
CASSSGILYEQYF
TGTGCCAGCAGTTCCGGGATCCTCTACGAGCAGTACTTC
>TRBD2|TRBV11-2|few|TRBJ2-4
CASSLDRREGRIQYF
TGTGCCAGCAGCTTAGATAGGCGGGAGGGCCGGATTCAGTACTTC
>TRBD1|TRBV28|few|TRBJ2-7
CASSRTGSSYEQYF
TGTGCCAGCAGTAGGACAGGGAGCTCCTACGAGCAGTACTTC
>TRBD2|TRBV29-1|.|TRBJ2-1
CSVVSGSFGFF
TGCAGCGTGGTTAGCGGGAGTTTTGGGTTCTTC
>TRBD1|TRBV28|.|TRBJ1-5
CASSLLSGTGNQPQHF
TGTGCCAGCAGTTTGCTTTCCGGGACAGGGAATCAGCCCCAGCATTTT
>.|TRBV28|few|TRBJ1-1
CASRPGHMNTEAFF
TGTGCCAGCAGGCCGGGACACATGAACACTGAAGCTTTCTTT
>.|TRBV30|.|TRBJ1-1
CAWSVQHTEAFF
TGTGCCTGGAGTGTACAGCACACTGAAGCTTTCTTT
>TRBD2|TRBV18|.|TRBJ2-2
CASSRGTSGDPNTGELFF
TGTGCCAGCTCACGCGGGACTAGCGGGGACCCGAACACCGGGGAGCTGTTTTTT
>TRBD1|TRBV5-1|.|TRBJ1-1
CASSLYGTGGTEAFF
TGCGCCAGCAGCTTGTATGGGACAGGGGGCACTGAAGCTTTCTTT
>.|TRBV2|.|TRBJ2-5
CASSEYVQATQYF
TGTGCCAGCAGTGAATATGTCCAAGCGACCCAGTACTTC
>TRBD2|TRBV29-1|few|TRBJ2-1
CSVEGGGRGSYNEQFF
TGCAGCGTTGAAGGAGGCGGGAGAGGGTCCTACAATGAGCAGTTCTTC